The clone carrying this T cell receptor (beta chain) appeared a single time. This record comes from a study of blood T cell repertoires in COVID-19. The CDR3 is 13 residues long. V gave up 9 bases and J gave up 5 bases, with 17 bases separating them. CDR1 and CDR2 (germline): LGHDT, YNNKEL (reference sequence). TCRdb's table, derived via immunoSEQ multiplex PCR, lists solely in-frame clones and lacks some. Of 120,000 to 150,000 clones in the sample, 87% were seen once. The sequenced material came from peripheral blood. This TCR derives from a man at least 80 years old with acute or convalescent COVID-19. The J gene is TRBJ2-7, the V gene TRBV3-1 (or the pseudogene TRBV3-2), with D perhaps TRBD2 (7 bases). In DNA form, the CDR3 reads TGTGCCAGTCGGGGGGCCTCAGGGAACGAGCAGTACTTC. It translates to CASRGASGNEQYF.